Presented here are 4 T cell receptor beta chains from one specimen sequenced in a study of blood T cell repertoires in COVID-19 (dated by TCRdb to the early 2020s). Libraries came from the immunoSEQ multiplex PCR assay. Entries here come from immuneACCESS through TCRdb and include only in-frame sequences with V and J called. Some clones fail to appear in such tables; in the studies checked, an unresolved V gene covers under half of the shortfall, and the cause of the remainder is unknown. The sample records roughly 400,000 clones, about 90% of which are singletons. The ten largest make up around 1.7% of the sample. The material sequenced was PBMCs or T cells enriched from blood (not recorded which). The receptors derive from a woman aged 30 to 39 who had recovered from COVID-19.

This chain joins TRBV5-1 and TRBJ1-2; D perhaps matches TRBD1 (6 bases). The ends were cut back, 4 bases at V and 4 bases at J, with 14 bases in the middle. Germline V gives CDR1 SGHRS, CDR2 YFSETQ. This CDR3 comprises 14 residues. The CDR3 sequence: CASSPGGRFYGYTF. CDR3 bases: TGCGCCAGCAGCCCGGGGGGCAGATTCTATGGCTACACCTTC.

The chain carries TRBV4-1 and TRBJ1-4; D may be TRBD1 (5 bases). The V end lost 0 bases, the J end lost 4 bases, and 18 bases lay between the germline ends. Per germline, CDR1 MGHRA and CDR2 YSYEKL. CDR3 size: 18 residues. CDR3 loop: CASSQEGEATAYNEKLFF. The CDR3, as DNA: TGCGCCAGCAGCCAAGAAGGGGAGGCGACAGCTTATAATGAAAAACTGTTTTTT.

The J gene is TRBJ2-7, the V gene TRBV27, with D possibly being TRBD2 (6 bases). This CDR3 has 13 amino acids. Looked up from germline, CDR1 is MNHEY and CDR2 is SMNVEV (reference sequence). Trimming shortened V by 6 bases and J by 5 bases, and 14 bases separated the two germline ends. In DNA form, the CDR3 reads TGTGCCAGCAGCCCGACTAGTTTTAACGAGCAGTACTTC. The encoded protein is CASSPTSFNEQYF.

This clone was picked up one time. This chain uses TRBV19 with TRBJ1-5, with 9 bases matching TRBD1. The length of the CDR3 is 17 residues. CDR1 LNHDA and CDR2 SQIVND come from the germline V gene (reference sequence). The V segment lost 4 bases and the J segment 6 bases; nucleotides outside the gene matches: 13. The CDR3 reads CASSTPGQGLRGQPQHF. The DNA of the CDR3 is TGTGCCAGTAGTACCCCGGGACAGGGTTTAAGAGGTCAGCCCCAGCATTTT. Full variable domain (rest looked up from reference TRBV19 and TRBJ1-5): DGGITQSPKYLFRKEGQNVTLSCEQNLNHDAMYWYRQDPGQGLRLIYYSQIVNDFQKGDIAEGYSVSREKKESFPLTVTSAQKNPTAFYLCASSTPGQGLRGQPQHFGDGTRLSIL.